These T cell receptor beta chains were read from a single sample in a study of control samples from healthy donors and cancer patients. Profiling relied on immunoSEQ multiplex PCR, and the TCRdb table lists in-frame clones only, not all of them. Among approximately 160,000 clones, 80% to 95% were seen once, and the ten largest hold less than 0.75%. Sequencing input: blood. All receptors derive from a woman aged 25 to 39 in good health. The CDR3 runs from the conserved cysteine through the conserved F or W. D genes are given only for firm matches. The listing skips clone size in some rows; elsewhere it reads once, few, many or a size class.

d_call j_call clone_size v_call cdr3_aa cdr3_nt
. TRBJ2-1 . TRBV11-2 CASSSNAGSSYNEQFF TGTGCCAGCAGCTCCAACGCAGGGAGCTCCTACAATGAGCAGTTCTTC
. TRBJ1-5 few TRBV27 CASSLFPNQPQHF TGTGCCAGCAGTTTATTCCCCAATCAGCCCCAGCATTTT
. TRBJ2-5 . TRBV3-1/TRBV3-2 CASSQAPVRREETQYF TGTGCCAGCAGCCAAGCTCCCGTCCGGAGGGAAGAGACCCAGTACTTC
TRBD2 TRBJ2-3 . TRBV6-2/TRBV6-3 CASSYAGGDTQYF TGTGCCAGCAGTTACGCGGGGGGGGATACGCAGTATTTT
. TRBJ2-2 . TRBV10-3 CAISDPPLTEKGKTGELFF TGTGCCATCAGTGACCCACCTCTGACGGAGAAGGGGAAGACCGGGGAGCTGTTTTTT
. TRBJ1-5 once TRBV28 CASSPPTGIQPQHF TGTGCCAGCAGTCCACCAACAGGGATTCAGCCCCAGCATTTT
. TRBJ2-3 . TRBV28 CASSPLTGGPDTQYF TGTGCCAGCAGCCCCCTGACGGGTGGCCCAGATACGCAGTATTTT
TRBD1 TRBJ1-4 . TRBV25-1 CASSEPTGRDEKLFF TGTGCCAGCAGTGAACCGACAGGGCGAGATGAAAAACTGTTTTTT
. TRBJ1-4 . TRBV7-9 CASSLGTLQSEKLFF TGTGCCAGCAGCTTAGGGACTCTACAGAGTGAAAAACTGTTTTTT
. TRBJ1-5 . TRBV10-3 CAISVDSNQPQHF TGTGCCATCAGTGTAGATAGCAATCAGCCCCAGCATTTT
TRBD2 TRBJ2-2 . TRBV6-6 CASSQGLAGGTGELFF TGTGCCAGCAGTCAGGGGTTAGCGGGAGGGACCGGGGAGCTGTTTTTT
. TRBJ2-3 . TRBV6-1 CASSEGIGSTDTQYF TGTGCCAGCAGTGAGGGGATTGGGAGCACAGATACGCAGTATTTT
. TRBJ1-2 . TRBV11-2 CASSLDPVGGLPF TGTGCCAGCAGCTTAGATCCAGTGGGCGGGCTCCCCTTC
. TRBJ1-1 . TRBV30 CAWSTSVSEAFF TGTGCCTGGAGTACCTCGGTTTCTGAAGCTTTCTTT
TRBD1 TRBJ2-7 . TRBV12-3/TRBV12-4 CASSRDRPYEQYF TGTGCCAGCAGTCGGGACAGACCCTACGAGCAGTACTTC
. TRBJ1-4 . TRBV12-3/TRBV12-4 CASRDEGEKLFF TGTGCCAGCAGGGATGAAGGTGAAAAACTGTTTTTT
TRBD1 TRBJ2-7 . TRBV7-3 CASSPTGTGEQYF TGTGCCAGCAGCCCCACCGGGACAGGGGAGCAGTACTTC
TRBD2 TRBJ2-1 . TRBV12-3/TRBV12-4 CASSFGGNEQFF TGTGCCAGCAGTTTCGGGGGGAATGAGCAGTTCTTC
TRBD2 TRBJ2-1 few TRBV30 CAWNAGGSYNEQFF TGTGCCTGGAACGCGGGGGGCTCCTACAATGAGCAGTTCTTC
. TRBJ2-7 once TRBV7-8 CASSSKWEQYF TGTGCCAGCAGCTCTAAATGGGAGCAGTACTTC
. TRBJ2-7 . TRBV7-2 CASSFQPSSYEQYF TGTGCCAGCAGCTTTCAGCCAAGCTCCTACGAGCAGTACTTC
TRBD1 TRBJ1-3 . TRBV2 CASRKQGAKPSGNTIYF TGTGCCAGCCGGAAACAGGGGGCGAAACCTTCTGGAAACACCATATATTTT
TRBD1 TRBJ2-7 . TRBV5-1 CASSPGTGPYEQYF TGCGCCAGCAGCCCGGGGACAGGCCCCTACGAGCAGTACTTC
. TRBJ2-1 . TRBV10-3 CAIRNGGTNEQFF TGTGCCATCAGGAACGGTGGCACCAATGAGCAGTTCTTC
TRBD2 TRBJ2-3 . TRBV2 CASSVVTSGRGAQYF TGTGCCAGCAGTGTCGTGACTAGCGGGCGGGGGGCGCAGTATTTT
. TRBJ2-3 . TRBV2 CASSTDTQYF TGTGCCAGCAGCACAGATACGCAGTATTTT
TRBD1 TRBJ2-7 . TRBV13 CASTLRDRVEEQYF TGTGCCAGCACCCTCCGGGACAGGGTCGAGGAGCAGTACTTC
TRBD1 TRBJ1-2 . TRBV19 CASRRDSSSLNYGYTF TGTGCCAGTAGGAGGGACAGCTCCTCACTTAACTATGGCTACACCTTC
. TRBJ1-1 . TRBV7-5 CVRSPGLNTEAFF TGTGTCAGAAGTCCAGGGCTGAACACTGAAGCTTTCTTT
. TRBJ1-1 . TRBV18 CASSPVLNTEAFF TGTGCCAGCTCACCAGTCCTGAACACTGAAGCTTTCTTT
TRBD1 TRBJ1-6 . TRBV2 CATVAGTGYNSPLHF TGTGCCACAGTGGCCGGGACAGGGTATAATTCACCCCTCCACTTT
. TRBJ2-5 . TRBV28 CASSLYLGITQETQYF TGTGCCAGCAGTTTATATCTGGGGATCACCCAAGAGACCCAGTACTTC
TRBD1 TRBJ1-1 . TRBV7-9 CASSQDRGRVNTEAFF TGTGCCAGCAGCCAAGACAGGGGGCGGGTGAACACTGAAGCTTTCTTT
TRBD1 TRBJ1-4 few TRBV28 CASSLATGGLSTNEKLFF TGTGCCAGCAGTTTGGCGACAGGGGGTCTTTCAACTAATGAAAAACTGTTTTTT
. TRBJ1-4 . TRBV5-4 CASSTTGNEKLFF TGTGCCAGCAGCACAACAGGGAATGAAAAACTGTTTTTT
TRBD2 TRBJ2-3 . TRBV29-1 CSVEGEASGSTDTQYF TGCAGCGTTGAAGGGGAAGCTAGCGGGAGCACAGATACGCAGTATTTT
. TRBJ2-2 . TRBV5-1 CASSFQGLPNTGELFF TGCGCCAGCAGCTTCCAGGGACTTCCGAACACCGGGGAGCTGTTTTTT
. TRBJ2-5 once TRBV15 CATSRAGAGETQYF TGTGCCACCAGCAGAGCAGGAGCGGGAGAGACCCAGTACTTC
. TRBJ2-3 . TRBV9 CASTPSNSDTQYF TGTGCCAGCACTCCGAGCAATTCGGATACGCAGTATTTT
TRBD1 TRBJ2-7 few TRBV7-9 CASSPRQGAYEQYF TGTGCCAGCAGCCCAAGACAGGGGGCCTACGAGCAGTACTTC
TRBD1 TRBJ2-6 . TRBV6-2/TRBV6-3 CASSYSGTGSSGANVLTF TGTGCCAGCAGTTATTCGGGGACAGGGTCCTCTGGGGCCAACGTCCTGACTTTC
. TRBJ2-7 . TRBV5-6 CASSYPLQTEQYF TGTGCCAGCAGCTACCCCCTCCAGACCGAGCAGTACTTC
. TRBJ2-1 . TRBV29-1 CSVEERVNNEQFF TGCAGCGTTGAAGAACGGGTAAACAATGAGCAGTTCTTC
. TRBJ2-5 . TRBV7-2 CASSLGAREETQYF TGTGCCAGCAGCTTAGGGGCGAGGGAAGAGACCCAGTACTTC
. TRBJ2-5 once TRBV9 CASSAFGERGQETQYF TGTGCCAGCAGCGCCTTCGGGGAGAGGGGTCAAGAGACCCAGTACTTC
TRBD1 TRBJ1-4 . TRBV9 CASSRDRLNEKLFF TGTGCCAGCAGCCGGGACAGGCTTAATGAAAAACTGTTTTTT
. TRBJ2-7 . TRBV3-1/TRBV3-2 CASSHSTFGEQYF TGTGCCAGCAGCCACTCCACTTTTGGCGAGCAGTACTTC
. TRBJ1-5 . TRBV6-5 CASSPGGGAYQPQHF TGTGCCAGCAGCCCAGGTGGTGGGGCGTATCAGCCCCAGCATTTT
TRBD1 TRBJ1-3 . TRBV5-1 CASSPVGTGNSGNTIYF TGCGCCAGCAGCCCGGTCGGGACAGGAAACTCTGGAAACACCATATATTTT
. TRBJ2-2 . TRBV28 CASSLLAGRGQVNTGELFF TGTGCCAGCAGTTTATTGGCCGGGCGGGGGCAGGTTAACACCGGGGAGCTGTTTTTT
. TRBJ2-2 . TRBV9 CASSVGSPRTGELFF TGTGCCAGCAGCGTAGGGAGCCCGCGCACCGGGGAGCTGTTTTTT
TRBD1 TRBJ1-1 . TRBV18 CASSPDRENRAFF TGTGCCAGCTCGCCGGACAGGGAAAATCGAGCTTTCTTT
. TRBJ2-5 . TRBV7-2 CASSIRLAGKETQYF TGTGCCAGCAGCATAAGGTTGGCGGGGAAAGAGACCCAGTACTTC
. TRBJ2-1 . TRBV7-9 CASSPQLPYNEQFF TGTGCCAGCAGCCCCCAACTACCATACAATGAGCAGTTCTTC
. TRBJ2-3 once TRBV4-1 CASSQGRGITQYF TGCGCCAGCAGCCAAGGACGGGGGATAACGCAGTATTTT
TRBD1 TRBJ1-2 . TRBV19 CASSVGPGQGSGYTF TGTGCCAGTAGTGTTGGCCCGGGACAGGGCTCTGGCTACACCTTC
. TRBJ1-3 . TRBV6-5 CASNQPGEGNTIYF TGTGCCAGCAACCAACCGGGGGAGGGGAACACCATATATTTT